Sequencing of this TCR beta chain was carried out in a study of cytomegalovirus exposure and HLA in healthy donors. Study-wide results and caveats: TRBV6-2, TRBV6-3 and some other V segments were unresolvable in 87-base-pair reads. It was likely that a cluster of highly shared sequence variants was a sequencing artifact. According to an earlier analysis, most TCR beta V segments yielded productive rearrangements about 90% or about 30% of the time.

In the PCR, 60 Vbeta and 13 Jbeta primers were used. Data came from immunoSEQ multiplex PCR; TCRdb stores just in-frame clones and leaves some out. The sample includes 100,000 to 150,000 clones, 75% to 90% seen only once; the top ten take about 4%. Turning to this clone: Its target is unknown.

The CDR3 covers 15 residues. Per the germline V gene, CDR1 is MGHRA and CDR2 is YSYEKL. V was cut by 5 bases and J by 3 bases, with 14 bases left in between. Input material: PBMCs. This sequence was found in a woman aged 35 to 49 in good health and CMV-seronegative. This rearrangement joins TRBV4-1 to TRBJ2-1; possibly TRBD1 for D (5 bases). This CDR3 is CASSAQGARYNEQFF. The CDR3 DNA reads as TGCGCCAGCAGCGCGCAGGGTGCTCGCTACAATGAGCAGTTCTTC.